This T cell receptor beta chain originates from a study of human T cells and chemical hapten exposure. Study results and limitations: Relative to control repertoires, expanded TCRs gave rise to significantly more large CDR3 similarity clusters.

Trimming shortened V by 2 bases and J by 4 bases, and 15 bases separated the two germline ends. The CDR3 extends over 15 amino acids. Per germline, CDR1 SGHKS and CDR2 YYEKEE (reference sequence). This clonotype was picked up many times. Its antigen is unidentified. Time point given: pre-sensitization, week 0. Stated treatment: therapeutic diphenylcyclopropenone sensitization with weekly scalp DPC. The starting material, unfractionated whole blood, was used for total RNA extraction. Each CDR3 protein is one row after TCRdb ran MiXCR on the RACE reads. The sample has around 120,000 distinct CDR3 sequences; approximately 15% are singletons.

The clonotype originates from a woman aged 18-29 years with alopecia areata. Some clones in this sample may be carry-over from other donors' samples. The material was whole blood, obtained in connection with sensitization to the hapten diphenylcyclopropenone (DPC). This sequence joins TRBV5-5 and TRBJ1-2; no clear D. CDR3 nucleotide sequence: TGTGCCAGCAGCTTCACCGGTCTCGATATCTATGGCTACACCTTC. As protein: CASSFTGLDIYGYTF.